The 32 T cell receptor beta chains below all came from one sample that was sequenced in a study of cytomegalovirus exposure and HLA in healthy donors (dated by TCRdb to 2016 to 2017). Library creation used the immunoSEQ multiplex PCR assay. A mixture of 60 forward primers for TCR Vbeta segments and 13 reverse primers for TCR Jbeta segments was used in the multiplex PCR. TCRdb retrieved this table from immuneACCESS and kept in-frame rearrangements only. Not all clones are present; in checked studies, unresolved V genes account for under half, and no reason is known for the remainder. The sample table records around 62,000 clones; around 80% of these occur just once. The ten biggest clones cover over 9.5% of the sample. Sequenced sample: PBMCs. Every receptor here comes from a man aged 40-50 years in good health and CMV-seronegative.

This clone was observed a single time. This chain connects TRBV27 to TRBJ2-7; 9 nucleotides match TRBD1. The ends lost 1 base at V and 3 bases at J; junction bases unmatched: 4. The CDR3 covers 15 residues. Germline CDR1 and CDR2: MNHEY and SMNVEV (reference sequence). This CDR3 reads CASSLYGQGSYEQYF. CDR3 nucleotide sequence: TGTGCCAGCAGTTTATACGGACAGGGGAGCTACGAGCAGTACTTC.

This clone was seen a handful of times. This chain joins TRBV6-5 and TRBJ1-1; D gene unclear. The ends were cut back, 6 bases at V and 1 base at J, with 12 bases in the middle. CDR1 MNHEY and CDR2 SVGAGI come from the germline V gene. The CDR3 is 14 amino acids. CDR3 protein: CASRLVTENTEAFF. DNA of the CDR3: TGTGCCAGCAGGCTAGTAACTGAGAACACTGAAGCTTTCTTT.

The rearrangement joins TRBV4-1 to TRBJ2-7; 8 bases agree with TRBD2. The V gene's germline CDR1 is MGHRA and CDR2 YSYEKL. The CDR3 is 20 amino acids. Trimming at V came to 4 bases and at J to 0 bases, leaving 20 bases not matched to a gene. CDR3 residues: CASSPGGGPSGGRSSYEQYF. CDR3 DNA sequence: TGCGCCAGCAGCCCGGGAGGGGGGCCCAGCGGGGGCCGAAGCTCCTACGAGCAGTACTTC.

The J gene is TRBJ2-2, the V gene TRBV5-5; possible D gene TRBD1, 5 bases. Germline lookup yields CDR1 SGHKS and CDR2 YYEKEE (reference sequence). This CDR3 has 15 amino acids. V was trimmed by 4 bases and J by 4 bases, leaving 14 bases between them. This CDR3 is CASSLTGAFTGELFF. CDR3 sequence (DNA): TGTGCCAGCAGCCTAACAGGCGCGTTCACCGGGGAGCTGTTTTTT.

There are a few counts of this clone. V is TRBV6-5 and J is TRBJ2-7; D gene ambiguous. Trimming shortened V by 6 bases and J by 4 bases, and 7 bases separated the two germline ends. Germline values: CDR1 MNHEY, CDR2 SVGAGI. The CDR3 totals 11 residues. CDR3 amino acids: CASSDLYEQYF. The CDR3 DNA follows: TGTGCCAGCAGCGACTTATACGAGCAGTACTTC.

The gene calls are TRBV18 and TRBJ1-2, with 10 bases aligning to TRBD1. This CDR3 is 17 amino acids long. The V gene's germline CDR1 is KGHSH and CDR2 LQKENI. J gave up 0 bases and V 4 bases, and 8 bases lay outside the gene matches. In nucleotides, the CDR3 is TGTGCCAGCTCACGAACTGGGACAGGGGAGTCTAACTATGGCTACACCTTC. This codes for CASSRTGTGESNYGYTF.

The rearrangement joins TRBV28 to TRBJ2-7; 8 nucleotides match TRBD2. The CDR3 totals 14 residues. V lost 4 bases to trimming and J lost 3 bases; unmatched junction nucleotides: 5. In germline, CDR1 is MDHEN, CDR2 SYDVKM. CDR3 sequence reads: CASSSRGGRYEQYF. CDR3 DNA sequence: TGTGCCAGCAGTTCCCGGGGGGGCCGCTACGAGCAGTACTTC.

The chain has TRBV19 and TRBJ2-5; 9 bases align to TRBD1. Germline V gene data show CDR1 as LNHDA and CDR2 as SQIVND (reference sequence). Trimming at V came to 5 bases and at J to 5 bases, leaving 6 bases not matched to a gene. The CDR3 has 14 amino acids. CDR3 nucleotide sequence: TGTGCCAGTAGTTTTACAGGGGGCTTCGAGACCCAGTACTTC. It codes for CASSFTGGFETQYF.

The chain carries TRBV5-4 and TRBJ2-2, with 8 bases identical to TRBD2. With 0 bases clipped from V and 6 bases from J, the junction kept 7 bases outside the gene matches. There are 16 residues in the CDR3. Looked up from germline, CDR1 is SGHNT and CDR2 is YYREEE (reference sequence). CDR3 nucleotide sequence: TGTGCCAGCAGCTTGGCATCGGGGGGGCCTTCCGGGGAGCTGTTTTTT. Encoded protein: CASSLASGGPSGELFF.

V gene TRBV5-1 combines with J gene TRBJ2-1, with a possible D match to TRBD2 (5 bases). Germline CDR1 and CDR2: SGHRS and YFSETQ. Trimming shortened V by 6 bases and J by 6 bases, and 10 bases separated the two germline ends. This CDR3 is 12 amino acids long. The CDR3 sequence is CASTDSFNEQFF. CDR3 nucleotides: TGCGCCAGCACGGACTCTTTCAATGAGCAGTTCTTC.

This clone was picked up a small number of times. CDR3 amino acids: CASSPQTGGPFF. CDR3 coding DNA: TGTGCCAGCAGCCCCCAGACAGGCGGACCTTTCTTT. The rearrangement joins TRBV5-4 to TRBJ1-1, with D possibly TRBD1 on 6 matching bases. With 4 bases removed from V and 12 bases from J, the gap between germline ends came to 16 bases. There are 12 residues in the CDR3. The V gene's germline CDR1 is SGHNT and CDR2 YYREEE (reference sequence).

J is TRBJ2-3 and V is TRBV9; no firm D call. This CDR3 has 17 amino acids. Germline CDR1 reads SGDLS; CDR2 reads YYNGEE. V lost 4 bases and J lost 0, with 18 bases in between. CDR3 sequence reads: CASSPVKTRTSTDTQYF. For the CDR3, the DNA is TGTGCCAGCAGCCCGGTCAAGACAAGAACTAGCACAGATACGCAGTATTTT.

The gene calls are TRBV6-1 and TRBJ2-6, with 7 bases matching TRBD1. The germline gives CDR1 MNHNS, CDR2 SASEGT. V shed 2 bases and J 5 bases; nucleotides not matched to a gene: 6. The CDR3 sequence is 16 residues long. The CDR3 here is CASSELQGSWANVLTF. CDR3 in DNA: TGTGCCAGCAGTGAACTACAGGGGAGTTGGGCCAACGTCCTGACTTTC.

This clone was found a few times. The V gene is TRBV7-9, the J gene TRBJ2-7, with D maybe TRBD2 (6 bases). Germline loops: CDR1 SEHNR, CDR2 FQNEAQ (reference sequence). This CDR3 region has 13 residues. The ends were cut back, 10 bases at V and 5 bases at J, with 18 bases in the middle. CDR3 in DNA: TGTGCCACCACAAAACGGGAGAACCACGAGCAGTACTTC. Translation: CATTKRENHEQYF. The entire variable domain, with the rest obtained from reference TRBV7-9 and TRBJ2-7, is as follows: DTGVSQNPRHKITKRGQNVTFRCDPISEHNRLYWYRQTLGQGPEFLTYFQNEAQLEKSRLLSDRFSAERPKGSFSTLEIQRTEQGDSAMYLCATTKRENHEQYFGPGTRLTVT.

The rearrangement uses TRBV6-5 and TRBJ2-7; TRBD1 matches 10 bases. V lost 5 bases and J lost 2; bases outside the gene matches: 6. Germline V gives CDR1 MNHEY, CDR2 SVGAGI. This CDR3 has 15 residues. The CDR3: CASSTRGQGTYEQYF. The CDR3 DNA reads TGTGCCAGCAGTACCCGGGGACAGGGGACCTACGAGCAGTACTTC.

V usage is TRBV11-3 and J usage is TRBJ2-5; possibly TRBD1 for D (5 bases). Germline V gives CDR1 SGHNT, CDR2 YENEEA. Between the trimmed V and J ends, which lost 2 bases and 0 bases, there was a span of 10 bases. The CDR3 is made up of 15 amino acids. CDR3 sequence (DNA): TGTGCCAGCAGCTTATGGCAGGACAACCAAGAGACCCAGTACTTC. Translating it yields CASSLWQDNQETQYF.

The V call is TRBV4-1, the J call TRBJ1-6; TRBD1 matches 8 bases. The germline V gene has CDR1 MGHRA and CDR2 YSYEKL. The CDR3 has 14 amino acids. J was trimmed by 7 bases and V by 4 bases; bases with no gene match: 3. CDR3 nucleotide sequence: TGCGCCAGCAGCCGGGGACAGGAGAATTCACCCCTCCACTTT. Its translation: CASSRGQENSPLHF.

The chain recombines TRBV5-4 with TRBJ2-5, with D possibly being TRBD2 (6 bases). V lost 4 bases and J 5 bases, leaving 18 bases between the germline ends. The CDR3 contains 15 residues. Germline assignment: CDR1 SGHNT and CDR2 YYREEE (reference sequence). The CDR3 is CASSPGRREGETQYF. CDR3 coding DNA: TGTGCCAGCAGCCCCGGCCGGCGGGAAGGTGAGACCCAGTACTTC.

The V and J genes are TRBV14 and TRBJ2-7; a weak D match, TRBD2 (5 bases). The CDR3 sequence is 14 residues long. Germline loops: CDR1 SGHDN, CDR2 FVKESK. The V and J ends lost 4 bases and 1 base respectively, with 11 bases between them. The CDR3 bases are TGTGCCAGCAGCCGAAGAGGGAAATCCTACGAGCAGTACTTC. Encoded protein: CASSRRGKSYEQYF.

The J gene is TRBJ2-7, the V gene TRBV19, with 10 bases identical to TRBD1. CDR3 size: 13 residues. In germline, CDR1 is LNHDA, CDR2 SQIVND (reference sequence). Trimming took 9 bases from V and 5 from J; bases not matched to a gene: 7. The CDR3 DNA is TGTGCCAGCTCCCCCGGGACAGGGGACGAGCAGTACTTC. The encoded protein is CASSPGTGDEQYF.

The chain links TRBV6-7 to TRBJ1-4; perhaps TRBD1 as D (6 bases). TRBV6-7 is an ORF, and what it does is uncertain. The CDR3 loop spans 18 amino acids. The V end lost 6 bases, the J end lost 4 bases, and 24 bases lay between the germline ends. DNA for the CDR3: TGTGCCAGCAGCCCACCCCAGGGGCCTAGGGGGATTAATGAAAAACTGTTTTTT. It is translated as CASSPPQGPRGINEKLFF.

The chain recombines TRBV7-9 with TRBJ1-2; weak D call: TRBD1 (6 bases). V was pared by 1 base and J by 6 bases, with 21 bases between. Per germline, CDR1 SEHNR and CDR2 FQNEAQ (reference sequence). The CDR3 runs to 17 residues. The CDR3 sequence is CASSLVPPQGPGHGYTF. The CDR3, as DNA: TGTGCCAGCAGCTTAGTCCCCCCACAGGGCCCTGGACATGGCTACACCTTC.

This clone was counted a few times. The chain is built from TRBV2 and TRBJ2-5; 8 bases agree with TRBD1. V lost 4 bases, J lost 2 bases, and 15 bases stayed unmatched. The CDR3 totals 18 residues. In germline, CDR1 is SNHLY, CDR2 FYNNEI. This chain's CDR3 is CASSVPRSGTGKQETQYF. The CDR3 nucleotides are TGTGCCAGCAGTGTCCCCCGATCGGGGACAGGAAAACAAGAGACCCAGTACTTC. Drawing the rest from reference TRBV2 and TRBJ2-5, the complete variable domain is EPEVTQTPSHQVTQMGQEVILRCVPISNHLYFYWYRQILGQKVEFLVSFYNNEISEKSEIFDDQFSVERPDGSNFTLKIRSTKLEDSAMYFCASSVPRSGTGKQETQYFGPGTRLLVL.

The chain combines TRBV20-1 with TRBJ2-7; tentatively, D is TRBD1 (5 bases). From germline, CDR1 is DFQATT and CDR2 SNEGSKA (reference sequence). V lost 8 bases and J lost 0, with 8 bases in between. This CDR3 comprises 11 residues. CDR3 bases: TGCAGTTACAGGAGCTCCTACGAGCAGTACTTC. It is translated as CSYRSSYEQYF.

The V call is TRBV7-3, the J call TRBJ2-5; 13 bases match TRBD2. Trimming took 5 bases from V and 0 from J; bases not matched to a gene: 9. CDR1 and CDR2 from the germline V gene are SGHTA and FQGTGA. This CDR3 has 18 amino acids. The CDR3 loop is CASSPLGTSGANQETQYF. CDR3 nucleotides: TGTGCCAGCAGCCCTCTAGGGACTAGCGGGGCCAACCAAGAGACCCAGTACTTC.

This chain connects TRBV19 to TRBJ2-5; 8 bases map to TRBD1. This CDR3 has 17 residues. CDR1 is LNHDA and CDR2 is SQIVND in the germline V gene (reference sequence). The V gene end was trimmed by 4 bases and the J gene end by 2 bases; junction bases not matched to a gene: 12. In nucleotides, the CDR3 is TGTGCCAGTAGTACAGGGGGCGCAATCTTGGGGCAAGAGACCCAGTACTTC. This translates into CASSTGGAILGQETQYF.

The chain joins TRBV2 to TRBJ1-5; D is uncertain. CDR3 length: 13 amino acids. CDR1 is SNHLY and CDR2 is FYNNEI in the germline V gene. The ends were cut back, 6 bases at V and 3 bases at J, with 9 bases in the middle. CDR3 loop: CASRMEDNQPQHF. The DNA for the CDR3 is TGTGCCAGCAGAATGGAGGACAATCAGCCCCAGCATTTT.

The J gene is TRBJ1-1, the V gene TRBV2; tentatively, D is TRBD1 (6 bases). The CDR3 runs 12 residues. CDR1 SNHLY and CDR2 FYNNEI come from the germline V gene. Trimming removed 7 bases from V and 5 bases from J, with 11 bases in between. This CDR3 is CASKRQATEAFF. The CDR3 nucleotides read TGTGCCAGCAAACGACAGGCGACTGAAGCTTTCTTT.

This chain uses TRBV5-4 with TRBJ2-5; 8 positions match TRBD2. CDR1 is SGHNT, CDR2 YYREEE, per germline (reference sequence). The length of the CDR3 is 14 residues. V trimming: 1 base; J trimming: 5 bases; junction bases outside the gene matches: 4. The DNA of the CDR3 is TGTGCCAGCAGCTTGACTAGCGGTAGGGAGACCCAGTACTTC. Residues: CASSLTSGRETQYF.

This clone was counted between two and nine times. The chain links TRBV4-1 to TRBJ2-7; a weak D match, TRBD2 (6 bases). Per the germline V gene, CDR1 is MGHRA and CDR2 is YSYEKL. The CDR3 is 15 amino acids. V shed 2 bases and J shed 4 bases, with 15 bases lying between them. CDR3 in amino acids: CASSQKSGAEYEQYF. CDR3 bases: TGCGCCAGCAGCCAAAAGTCGGGAGCGGAGTACGAGCAGTACTTC.

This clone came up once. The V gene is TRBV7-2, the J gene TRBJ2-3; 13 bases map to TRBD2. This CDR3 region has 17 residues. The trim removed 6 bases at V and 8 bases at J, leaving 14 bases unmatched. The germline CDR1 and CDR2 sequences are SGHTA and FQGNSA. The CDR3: CASSQRALAGGPSTQYF. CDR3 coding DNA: TGTGCCAGCAGTCAGAGGGCACTAGCGGGGGGGCCGAGTACGCAGTATTTT.

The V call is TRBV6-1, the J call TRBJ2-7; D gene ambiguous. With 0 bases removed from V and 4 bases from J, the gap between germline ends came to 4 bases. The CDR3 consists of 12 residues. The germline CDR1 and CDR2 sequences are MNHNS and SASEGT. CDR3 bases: TGTGCCAGCAGTGAAGCGCGTTACGAGCAGTACTTC. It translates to CASSEARYEQYF.